This is a list of T cell receptor beta chains from one sample in a study of T cell changes during pregnancy in multiple sclerosis. Here immunoSEQ multiplex PCR was the method, and the copy in TCRdb shows in-frame clones only, minus some. Of 70,000 to 100,000 clones listed, 93% are singletons. The material was peripheral blood, obtained in the third trimester of pregnancy. All receptors derive from a female donor in good health, enrolled as a control in a pregnancy study. CDR3s include the opening cysteine and the closing phenylalanine or tryptophan. D genes are given only for firm matches. Not all rows give a size; the values are once, few, many and, for expanded clones, a class.

NA,TRBJ2-5,TRBV5-1,TRBD1,TGCGCCAGCAGCTTGGATGACAGGGGTGAGACCCAGTACTTC,CASSLDDRGETQYF
once,TRBJ1-4,TRBV2,TRBD1,TGTGCCATGACGGACAGGGCAATTGCAACTAATGAAAAACTGTTTTTT,CAMTDRAIATNEKLFF
NA,TRBJ2-7,TRBV19,TRBD2,TGTGCCACCCGTGGGGGACTAGGCCACGAGCAGTACTTC,CATRGGLGHEQYF
NA,TRBJ1-5,TRBV28,TRBD1,TGTGCCAGCGGGACAGGATCTATTTGGGATCAGCCCCAGCATTTT,CASGTGSIWDQPQHF
NA,TRBJ1-2,TRBV28,NA,TGTGCCAGCAGGGCAGGTGGGGGCGGCTACACCTTC,CASRAGGGGYTF
few,TRBJ1-1,TRBV20-1,TRBD1,TGCAGTGCCCCTGGGACAGCCGAAGCTTTCTTT,CSAPGTAEAFF
NA,TRBJ2-1,TRBV6-1,TRBD2,TGTGCCAGCAGTGACCCGCGGGGAAGCGGGAGTGACTATGAGCAGTTCTTC,CASSDPRGSGSDYEQFF
NA,TRBJ2-7,TRBV6-5,TRBD1,TGTGCCAGCAGTTACCGGGACAGGGGCTCCTACGAGCAGTACTTC,CASSYRDRGSYEQYF
NA,TRBJ1-4,TRBV19,NA,TGTGCCAGTAGTACGTCGACAGGAGCTGAAAAACTGTTTTTT,CASSTSTGAEKLFF
once,TRBJ2-5,TRBV2,NA,TGTGCCAGCAGCCTCCTTATCCACCCGGAAGAGACCCAGTACTTC,CASSLLIHPEETQYF
NA,TRBJ2-2,TRBV25-1,TRBD2,TGTGCCAGCAGTGAAGCTAGCGGGAGGGCGTCGGCCGGGGAGCTGTTTTTT,CASSEASGRASAGELFF
NA,TRBJ2-3,TRBV5-4,TRBD2,TGTGCCAGCAGCTCAGGACTAGCGGGAGATACGCAGTATTTT,CASSSGLAGDTQYF
NA,TRBJ2-7,TRBV2,NA,TGTGCCAGCAGTAATTCACAGGGTTCGGGCGAGCAGTACTTC,CASSNSQGSGEQYF
NA,TRBJ2-3,TRBV27,TRBD2,TGTGCCAGCGGGCGGATTAGCGGGAGGCACACGCAGTATTTT,CASGRISGRHTQYF
NA,TRBJ1-5,TRBV6-1,TRBD1,TGTGCCAGCAGTGAAGCGCAAGGGGGCGGTTTTCAGCCCCAGCATTTT,CASSEAQGGGFQPQHF
NA,TRBJ2-3,TRBV28,NA,TGTGCCAGCACCGGGACTGGCGACGGGGATACGCAGTATTTT,CASTGTGDGDTQYF
few,TRBJ2-7,TRBV14,TRBD2,TGTGCCAGCAGCCAGACTAGCGCCAACTCCTACGAGCAGTACTTC,CASSQTSANSYEQYF
NA,TRBJ2-1,TRBV6-4,TRBD1,TGTGCCAGCAGTCCGACAGGGAACAATGAGCAGTTCTTC,CASSPTGNNEQFF
NA,TRBJ1-4,TRBV2,NA,TGTGCCAGCAGCGCTCTGGAGCCAGGGATCGGTAATGAAAAACTGTTTTTT,CASSALEPGIGNEKLFF
NA,TRBJ1-1,TRBV10-3,NA,TGTGCCATCAGTGAAGGGAGGGGGGTGACTGAAGCTTTCTTT,CAISEGRGVTEAFF
NA,TRBJ2-7,TRBV6-5,NA,TGTGCCAGCAGTTACAGATATCGGAGCTACGAGCAGTACTTC,CASSYRYRSYEQYF
NA,TRBJ2-1,TRBV9,TRBD2,TGTGCCAGCAGCGTCCAACATAGCGGGACCTACAATGAGCAGTTCTTC,CASSVQHSGTYNEQFF
NA,TRBJ2-1,TRBV5-1,TRBD2,TGCGCCAGCAGCTTGGGTAGTGGGACTAGCGGGAGTGGAGAGCAGTTCTTC,CASSLGSGTSGSGEQFF
NA,TRBJ2-1,TRBV9,TRBD2,TGTGCCAGCAGCCCCGGGACTAACAATGAGCAGTTCTTC,CASSPGTNNEQFF
NA,TRBJ1-5,TRBV27,TRBD1,TGTGCCAGCAGTTGGACAGGGGCGGTCAATCAGCCCCAGCATTTT,CASSWTGAVNQPQHF
NA,TRBJ2-1,TRBV6-6,TRBD2,TGTGCCAGCAAAACTAGCGGGAGCAATGAGCAGTTCTTC,CASKTSGSNEQFF
NA,TRBJ1-5,TRBV27,NA,TGTGCCAGCAGTACTAACAGGGAGCGCAATCAGCCCCAGCATTTT,CASSTNRERNQPQHF
NA,TRBJ2-7,TRBV27,TRBD1,TGTGCCAGCAGTTTATTGGACCCAGGGCCAGGGGGCTTAGACTACGAGCAGTACTTC,CASSLLDPGPGGLDYEQYF
NA,TRBJ2-2,TRBV10-3,NA,TGTGCCATCAGTGGGGCTTTAGAAACCGGGGAGCTGTTTTTT,CAISGALETGELFF
NA,TRBJ2-7,TRBV7-2,TRBD1,TGTGCCAGCAGCCAGACGACAGGGGGCTCCTACGAGCAGTACTTC,CASSQTTGGSYEQYF
NA,TRBJ2-1,TRBV4-2,NA,TGTGCCAGCAGCCCTTGGGCGGGAATCGTCAATGAGCAGTTCTTC,CASSPWAGIVNEQFF
NA,TRBJ2-5,TRBV5-1,TRBD1,TGCGCCAGCAGCTTCGACAGGGGGAATGGGGAGACCCAGTACTTC,CASSFDRGNGETQYF
NA,TRBJ1-3,TRBV27,TRBD1,TGTGCCAGCAGCGGGACAGGGGGAAACACCATATATTTT,CASSGTGGNTIYF
NA,TRBJ2-1,TRBV27,NA,TGTGCCAGCAGGAAAGGCGGCCTGAACAATGAGCAGTTCTTC,CASRKGGLNNEQFF
NA,TRBJ1-5,TRBV2,NA,TGTGCCAGCCACCGGGGGACGGATCAGCCCCAGCATTTT,CASHRGTDQPQHF
NA,TRBJ1-1,TRBV2,NA,TGTGCCAGCAGTGGGCCTGACAGGTTGAACACTGAAGCTTTCTTT,CASSGPDRLNTEAFF
few,TRBJ1-4,TRBV11-2,NA,TGTGCCAGCAGCTTTGCGGGGGAGGAAAAACTGTTTTTT,CASSFAGEEKLFF
NA,TRBJ1-1,TRBV7-9,NA,TGTGCCAGCAGCTTATTGCGGGAGAGCACTGAAGCTTTCTTT,CASSLLRESTEAFF
NA,TRBJ2-1,TRBV7-2,NA,TGTGCCAGCAGCTTAGGGACTCGAAAATACAATGAGCAGTTCTTC,CASSLGTRKYNEQFF
NA,TRBJ1-1,TRBV5-1,NA,TGCGCCAGCAGCGATCCCGCCGGGGGTGAAGCTTTCTTT,CASSDPAGGEAFF
NA,TRBJ2-7,TRBV2,TRBD2,TGTGCCAGCAAGGGGGCGGGAGGGAACTACGAGCAGTACTTC,CASKGAGGNYEQYF
NA,TRBJ2-1,TRBV5-1,TRBD2,TGCGCCAGCAGCTTGGATGTTAGCCTAGCGGGAGCGGTGACCTACAATGAGCAGTTCTTC,CASSLDVSLAGAVTYNEQFF
many,TRBJ2-5,TRBV5-1,TRBD1,TGCGCCAGCAGCTCGGGAATCGGACAGGGTGAGACCCAGTACTTC,CASSSGIGQGETQYF
NA,TRBJ2-7,TRBV27,TRBD2,TGTGCCAGCAGTTTGGGCCCGGCTAGCGGGAGTTTCCACGAGCAGTACTTC,CASSLGPASGSFHEQYF
NA,TRBJ1-1,TRBV5-6,NA,TGTGCCAGCAGCTTGGCCGGGGGGACGGGGGAAGCTTTCTTT,CASSLAGGTGEAFF
NA,TRBJ2-1,TRBV14,NA,TGTGCCAGCAGCTTTGAGAGGGTAACCGTGCATGAGCAGTTCTTC,CASSFERVTVHEQFF
NA,TRBJ2-2,TRBV23-1,TRBD1,TGCGCCAGCAGTCATCGGACAGGTTTTAACACCGGGGAGCTGTTTTTT,CASSHRTGFNTGELFF
NA,TRBJ2-1,TRBV2,TRBD2,TGTGCCAGCAGTGATTTTAGCGGGACTACTAATAATGAGCAGTTCTTC,CASSDFSGTTNNEQFF